This T cell receptor beta chain emerged from a study of cytomegalovirus exposure and HLA in healthy donors. The PCR ran on 60 Vbeta and 13 Jbeta primers. Repertoires were generated with immunoSEQ multiplex PCR, while TCRdb's copy carries only in-frame clones and drops some. The data show 160,000 or so clones, 80% to 90% seen once. V lost 5 bases and J lost 4, with 10 bases in between. The CDR3 has 13 amino acids. The germline V gene has CDR1 MDHEN and CDR2 SYDVKM. The chain links TRBV28 to TRBJ2-3; possible D gene TRBD2, 5 bases. The source is a young woman in good health and CMV-seronegative. The source material was PBMCs. DNA of the CDR3: TGTGCCAGCAGTACTACTAGGTCAGATACGCAGTATTTT. Translated: CASSTTRSDTQYF.